The 8 T cell receptor beta chains given below trace back to one sample, sequenced in a study of T cells expressing NK-cell markers. After re-calling the 5' RACE reads, TCRdb lists one entry per CDR3 protein, DNA absent. The listing records 350,000 to 400,000 distinct CDR3 sequences. What was sequenced was blood T cells: a sorted CD56 or NKG2C T cell subset, CD4+ or CD8+ T cells, or bulk PBMC T cells (not recorded which). Receptors originate from a woman between 45 and 65 years old in good health.

The genes are TRBV6-1 and TRBJ1-1. The CDR3 covers 11 residues. Germline lookup yields CDR1 MNHNS and CDR2 SASEGT. CDR3 protein: CASSRRIEAFF.

The rearrangement links TRBV9 to TRBJ1-2; TCRdb lists TRBD1, though no DNA is available to test this call. The CDR3 runs to 15 residues. Germline CDR1 SGDLS, CDR2 YYNGEE. CDR3 in amino acids: CASSVALSRGYGYTF.

The chain recombines TRBV11-2 with TRBJ2-1; TCRdb names TRBD1, which stays unverified in the absence of DNA. Germline V gene sequence: CDR1 SGHAT, CDR2 FQNNGV. The CDR3 spans 16 residues. CDR3 residues: CASSLFAGGPYNEQFF.

The chain couples TRBV4-1 to TRBJ2-1; there is no DNA to check the TCRdb D call of TRBD2. This CDR3 comprises 13 residues. Germline lookup yields CDR1 MGHRA and CDR2 YSYEKL. This CDR3 reads CASSQGGVDEQFF.

The rearrangement joins TRBV7-9 to TRBJ2-1; TCRdb's D call of TRBD2 is untestable without DNA. The CDR3 spans 15 residues. Germline CDR1 is SEHNR and CDR2 is FQNEAQ (reference sequence). The CDR3 reads CASSTTSGIHNEQFF.

V and J are TRBV12-3 or TRBV12-4 and TRBJ2-3; the TCRdb call, TRBD2, lacks DNA for checking. This CDR3 comprises 14 residues. The CDR3 is CASAKGGGTDTQYF.

This rearrangement joins TRBV20-1 to TRBJ2-1; TCRdb designates TRBD1, a call that cannot be tested without DNA. This CDR3 is built from 14 residues. Germline V CDR1 and CDR2: DFQATT, SNEGSKA (reference sequence). The CDR3 sequence is CSARGQGIYNEQFF.

V usage is TRBV7-8 and J usage is TRBJ2-2; TCRdb calls TRBD2, which cannot be checked without DNA. This CDR3 comprises 15 residues. Germline CDR1 is SGHVS and CDR2 is FQNEAQ. The CDR3 region is CASSLDWRDTGELFF.